This T cell receptor beta chain was identified in a study of quantifying T cell responses using KT2 cells. About the research overall: TCR alpha and beta constant-region primers primed reverse transcription of RNA. The second PCR was a qPCR stopped at a predetermined fluorescence threshold. Study findings and constraints: The number of KT2 alpha and beta sequences was a linear function of input KT2 cells. Even the lowest spike-in, about one KT2 cell per 100,000 PBMC, yielded detectable KT2 sequences.

This clonotype is classed as medium-sized. As yet, its antigen is unknown. A single-stranded UMI oligo with SP2 sequence was ligated to cDNA 3' ends. First-round PCR used approximately 4 cycles and beta primers RC1.1 and RC1.2 covering TRBC1 and TRBC2. TCRdb re-called the UMI-ligation and nested PCR reads through MiXCR, storing one row per CDR3 protein. Among 25,000 to 35,000 distinct CDR3 sequences listed, about 7.3% were seen once. This CDR3 region has 12 residues. V was trimmed by 2 bases and J by 9 bases, leaving 8 bases between them. The germline gives CDR1 MDHEN, CDR2 SYDVKM. Sequenced: PBMCs spiked with cells of the T cell clone KT2. The TCR was taken from a human donor. This chain connects TRBV28 to TRBJ1-5; D call uncertain. The CDR3 DNA reads as TGTGCCAGCAGTTTAGAAACGGGGCCCCAGCATTTT. Protein: CASSLETGPQHF.